The sequence of this T cell receptor (beta chain) was determined in a study of Ad26.COV2.S vaccination and SARS-CoV-2 variants. Study-level background: The vaccine Ad26.COV2.S was put into the muscle once, or twice with 56 days between.

Assay used: immunoSEQ multiplex PCR; TCRdb lists only in-frame clones, some missing. The sample records some 520,000 clones, 87% being singletons. The treatment here: roughly 18 received Ad26.COV2.S at low or high dose, single or two shots; about 5 received placebo; per-sample allocation not given. Collection of samples fell on day 63 after the first vaccine or placebo injection. Donor was an adult aged 18-55 years in Boston. Its platform was an Ad26 vector, and its expressed antigen was Wuhan-strain SARS-CoV-2 spike. The CDR3 is 15 amino acids. Germline V CDR1 and CDR2: MNHEY, SVGAGI. With V trimmed by 7 bases and J by 6 bases, 12 bases remained unmatched.

The chain employs TRBV6-5 and TRBJ2-1; 7 nucleotides align to TRBD2. The sequence came from a person between 18 and 60 years old who received the Ad26.COV2.S COVID-19 vaccine or a placebo. The source material was peripheral blood, sampled in a trial of Ad26.COV2.S vaccine versus placebo. CDR3 sequence reads: CASMMASGIRNEQFF. CDR3 coding DNA: TGTGCCAGCATGATGGCCAGCGGGATTCGCAATGAGCAGTTCTTC.